These 2 T cell receptor beta chains came from one sample sequenced in a study of shared clonotypes between healthy human individuals. Sequenced by immunoSEQ multiplex PCR; TCRdb stores in-frame clones only, minus some. The sample shows over a million clones, 75% to 85% of them seen only once. Sequencing was carried out using memory CD4+ T cells from PBMCs. Subset denoted: CD45RA-negative fraction. Source of these receptors: a man between 18 and 35 years old in good health. Some clones in this sample may be carry-over from other donors' samples.

Note on this clone: Since a much larger clone is just one base distant, this may be a read error. This specimen includes other DNA sequences encoding the same CDR3. This sequence joins TRBV5-4 and TRBJ2-2; 14 bases line up with TRBD2. The CDR3 length is 15 residues. Unmatched junction bases numbered 2, after V lost 4 bases and J lost 6 bases. CDR1 and CDR2 from the germline V gene are SGHNT and YYREEE (reference sequence). In DNA, the CDR3 is TGTGCCAGCAGCCCGGGACTAGCGGGAGCCGGGGAGCTGTTTTTT. As protein: CASSPGLAGAGELFF.

The chain employs TRBV5-1 and TRBJ1-1; D ambiguous. The germline CDR1 and CDR2 sequences are SGHRS and YFSETQ. The CDR3 is 13 residues long. V was clipped by 0 bases and J by 6 bases, with 9 bases between them. The CDR3 protein is CASSLESGSEAFF. The CDR3, as DNA: TGCGCCAGCAGCTTGGAGAGTGGCTCTGAAGCTTTCTTT.